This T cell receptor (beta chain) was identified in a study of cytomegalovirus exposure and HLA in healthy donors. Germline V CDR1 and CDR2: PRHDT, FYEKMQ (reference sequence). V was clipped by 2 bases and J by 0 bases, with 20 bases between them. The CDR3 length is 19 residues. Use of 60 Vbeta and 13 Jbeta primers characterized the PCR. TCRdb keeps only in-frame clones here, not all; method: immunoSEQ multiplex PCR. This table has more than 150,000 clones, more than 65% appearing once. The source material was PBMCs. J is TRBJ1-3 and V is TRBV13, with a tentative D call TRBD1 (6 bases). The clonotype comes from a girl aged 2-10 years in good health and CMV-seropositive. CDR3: CASSLRPLDRRHSGNTIYF. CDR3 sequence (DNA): TGTGCCAGCAGCTTACGCCCCCTTGACAGGCGACACTCTGGAAACACCATATATTTT.